The 22 T cell receptor beta chains in this list originate from one sample, sequenced in a study of blood T cells in healthy people across ages. A second PCR of roughly 7 to 11 cycles used a sample-barcoded 5' primer and a J-beta primer mix. TCRdb reanalysed the 5' RACE reads using MiXCR and keeps one entry per CDR3 protein. The sample has about 630,000 distinct CDR3 sequences, 21% seen once. Sequenced material: blood. The receptors shown here come from a man between 65 and 79 years old in good health.

The chain links TRBV9 to TRBJ2-7, with a tentative D call TRBD2 (5 bases). Trimming took off 4 bases at V and 2 bases at J, with 13 bases between the two ends. CDR3 length: 14 residues. CDR1 is SGDLS, CDR2 YYNGEE, per germline. The DNA of the CDR3 is TGTGCCAGCAGCCCGAGGGCCACCACCTACGAGCAGTACTTC. This codes for CASSPRATTYEQYF.

V is TRBV7-2 and J is TRBJ1-2, with 9 nucleotides matching TRBD1. In germline, CDR1 is SGHTA, CDR2 FQGNSA. The CDR3 runs to 15 residues. Germline trimming cut 4 bases from V and 3 bases from J; bases unmatched to any gene: 6. The CDR3 region has the DNA TGTGCCAGCAGCTCCCAGGACAGGGGCGACTATGGCTACACCTTC. Translated: CASSSQDRGDYGYTF. The full variable domain, in which reference TRBV7-2 and TRBJ1-2 provide the parts outside the CDR3, is GAGVSQSPSNKVTEKGKDVELRCDPISGHTALYWYRQSLGQGLEFLIYFQGNSAPDKSGLPSDRFSAERTGGSVSTLTIQRTQQEDSAVYLCASSSQDRGDYGYTFGSGTRLTVV.

This clonotype was seen a handful of times. The chain has TRBV9 and TRBJ2-5, with 7 bases matching TRBD2. The end of the DNA aligns better with TRBJ2-1, so the J call may be wrong. Germline lookup yields CDR1 SGDLS and CDR2 YYNGEE. CDR3 size: 15 residues. The CDR3 sequence is CASSVWGGIVNEQFF. CDR3 DNA: TGTGCCAGCAGCGTATGGGGGGGGATTGTTAATGAGCAGTTCTTC.

The V call is TRBV20-1, the J call TRBJ1-1; TRBD1 matches at 9 bases. CDR3 size: 16 residues. CDR1 DFQATT and CDR2 SNEGSKA come from the germline V gene (reference sequence). V lost 4 bases and J lost 1; bases outside the gene matches: 10. The CDR3 sequence is CSAKVTGGGKNTEAFF. CDR3 bases: TGCAGTGCTAAAGTCACAGGGGGCGGTAAGAACACTGAAGCTTTCTTT.

This clonotype was detected ten times or more. The chain joins TRBV4-3 to TRBJ2-5, with 7 bases lining up with TRBD2. The J segment lost 7 bases and the V segment lost 2 bases, leaving 10 bases of the junction unmatched. Germline V CDR1 and CDR2: LGHNA, YSLEER. This CDR3 comprises 15 residues. CDR3 nucleotide sequence: TGCGCCAGCAGCCAAACCCCCTGGGAGGGAACGACCCAGTACTTC. This codes for CASSQTPWEGTTQYF.

The rearrangement joins TRBV9 to TRBJ2-2; 9 nucleotides line up with TRBD1. The germline CDR1 and CDR2 sequences are SGDLS and YYNGEE. J gave up 6 bases and V 5 bases, and 8 bases lay outside the gene matches. The CDR3 length is 15 residues. The CDR3 nucleotides read TGTGCCAGCAGTACCGGGACAGGGCTATCCGGGGAGCTGTTTTTT. This encodes CASSTGTGLSGELFF.

The J gene is TRBJ2-1, the V gene TRBV2; no definite D call. Germline-derived CDR1 and CDR2 are SNHLY and FYNNEI. V lost 9 bases, J lost 6 bases, and 21 bases lay in between. The CDR3 is made up of 15 amino acids. The DNA of the CDR3 is TGTGCCAGGACTCCGGTCGCGCCGGATATCAATGAGCAGTTCTTC. This codes for CARTPVAPDINEQFF.

This clonotype was seen a few times. This sequence joins TRBV6-2 or TRBV6-3 and TRBJ1-6, with 8 bases aligning to TRBD1. V was pared by 2 bases and J by 0 bases, with 12 bases of the junction left unmatched. The CDR3 has 20 amino acids. Germline lookup yields CDR1 MNHEY and CDR2 SVGEGT. CDR3 bases: TGTGCCAGCAGTTACGACGGCCGGACAGGGAAGTCCTCCTATAATTCACCCCTCCACTTT. Translation: CASSYDGRTGKSSYNSPLHF.

The chain couples TRBV12-3 or TRBV12-4 to TRBJ1-1; no definite D call. This CDR3 is built from 12 residues. Deletions cut 2 bases from V and 8 bases from J, with 9 bases between. The CDR3 sequence: CASSLYRGEAFF. The CDR3, as DNA: TGTGCCAGCAGTTTATATAGAGGGGAAGCTTTCTTT.

This clonotype was seen a few times. CDR3 bases: TGTGCCAGCAGCCAAGTTCTATTGGCTAGCGGGAGCTACGAGCAGTACTTC. This sequence encodes CASSQVLLASGSYEQYF. This sequence joins TRBV3-1 and TRBJ2-7, with 10 bases aligning to TRBD2. The CDR3 is 17 residues long. Unmatched junction bases numbered 9, after V lost 1 base and J lost 3 bases. Germline V gives CDR1 LGHDT, CDR2 YNNKEL (reference sequence).

J is TRBJ2-3 and V is TRBV21-1. TRBV21-1 is a known pseudogene. The length of the CDR3 is 16 residues. As DNA, the CDR3 is TGTGCCAGCAGCAAAGGGGAACAGTTCTGCGCAGATACGCAGTATTTT. Its translation: CASSKGEQFCADTQYF.

The V and J genes are TRBV28 and TRBJ2-7, with 10 bases aligning to TRBD1. The CDR3 covers 12 residues. With V trimmed by 8 bases and J by 7 bases, 5 bases remained unmatched. Per germline, CDR1 MDHEN and CDR2 SYDVKM. CDR3: CASGTGATEQYF. The CDR3 DNA reads as TGTGCCAGCGGGACAGGGGCGACGGAGCAGTACTTC.

The rearrangement links TRBV20-1 to TRBJ2-2; TRBD2 matches 8 bases. J was trimmed by 0 bases and V by 0 bases; bases with no gene match: 3. Germline loops: CDR1 DFQATT, CDR2 SNEGSKA (reference sequence). The CDR3 runs to 16 residues. For the CDR3, the DNA is TGCAGTGCTAGAGATATTAGCGGGGCGAACACCGGGGAGCTGTTTTTT. This gives the protein CSARDISGANTGELFF.

Points on this clonotype: It is likely a read error, because the conserved phenylalanine at the end of the CDR3 is missing. The V gene is TRBV6-5, the J gene TRBJ2-2; D gene unclear. The CDR3 sequence is 12 residues long. V was shortened by 6 bases and J by 5 bases, with 7 bases between the two germline ends. Germline values: CDR1 MNHEY, CDR2 SVGAGI. The chain's CDR3 is CASRPTTGELFL. The CDR3 DNA follows: TGTGCCAGCAGACCAACAACCGGGGAGCTGTTTCTT.

As to this clonotype: This may be a read error: a much more frequent sequence differs by one nucleotide. The V call is TRBV10-3, the J call TRBJ2-7; 8 bases align to TRBD2. Near its end, the DNA agrees better with TRBJ2-1, so the J call may be wrong. In germline, CDR1 is ENHRY, CDR2 SYGVKD. This CDR3 comprises 17 residues. CDR3 sequence reads: CAISESVTSGVYNEQFF. The CDR3 bases are TGTGCCATCAGTGAGTCTGTAACTAGCGGAGTCTACAATGAGCAGTTCTTC.

The chain is built from TRBV7-2 and TRBJ2-7; 7 bases are a match to TRBD1. J gave up 5 bases and V 5 bases, and 6 bases lay outside the gene matches. Germline assignment: CDR1 SGHTA and CDR2 FQGNSA. The CDR3 is made up of 13 amino acids. This CDR3 is CASSPDRAHEQYF. CDR3 bases: TGTGCCAGCAGCCCCGACAGGGCCCACGAGCAGTACTTC.

The rearrangement links TRBV11-2 to TRBJ2-1; a possible D gene is TRBD2 (6 bases). The germline V gene has CDR1 SGHAT and CDR2 FQNNGV. The CDR3 spans 15 residues. Trimming shortened V by 1 base and J by 8 bases, and 15 bases separated the two germline ends. The CDR3 nucleotides are TGTGCCAGCAGCTTAGGTTCCGGGAGTGGGGATGAGCAGTTCTTC. Its protein is CASSLGSGSGDEQFF.

This clonotype was counted many times. The chain is built from TRBV29-1 and TRBJ2-5; unclear D gene. This CDR3 has 12 residues. Germline V gene data show CDR1 as SQVTM and CDR2 as ANQGSEA. V was shortened by 3 bases and J by 1 base, with 6 bases between the two germline ends. CDR3 sequence: CSVDPSQETQYF. DNA of the CDR3: TGCAGCGTTGACCCTAGCCAAGAGACCCAGTACTTC. Full variable domain (missing parts from reference TRBV29-1 and TRBJ2-5): SAVISQKPSRDICQRGTSLTIQCQVDSQVTMMFWYRQQPGQSLTLIATANQGSEATYESGFVIDKFPISRPNLTFSTLTVSNMSPEDSSIYLCSVDPSQETQYFGPGTRLLVL.

In this sample, this clonotype turned up a few times. The chain combines TRBV20-1 with TRBJ2-1; D is undetermined. Germline V gives CDR1 DFQATT, CDR2 SNEGSKA (reference sequence). This CDR3 is 12 amino acids long. CDR3 protein: CSLTGVRNEQFF. The CDR3 nucleotides are TGCAGCCTCACCGGAGTCCGGAATGAGCAGTTCTTC.

The J gene is TRBJ2-4, the V gene TRBV9; D remains ambiguous. Germline assignment: CDR1 SGDLS and CDR2 YYNGEE. This CDR3 is built from 13 residues. V gave up 3 bases and J gave up 8 bases, with 12 bases separating them. The CDR3: CASSAHENYIQYF. The CDR3 DNA reads TGTGCCAGCAGCGCCCACGAGAACTACATTCAGTACTTC. Full variable domain (missing parts from reference TRBV9 and TRBJ2-4): DSGVTQTPKHLITATGQRVTLRCSPRSGDLSVYWYQQSLDQGLQFLIQYYNGEERAKGNILERFSAQQFPDLHSELNLSSLELGDSALYFCASSAHENYIQYFGAGTRLSVL.

This chain links TRBV20-1 with TRBJ2-1; 12 bases are shared with TRBD2. CDR3 size: 16 residues. CDR1 DFQATT and CDR2 SNEGSKA come from the germline V gene (reference sequence). J was trimmed by 6 bases and V by 5 bases; bases with no gene match: 11. The DNA of the CDR3 is TGCAGTGCTCCAGCTAGCGGGAGGGCCGGAGTCAATGAGCAGTTCTTC. It translates to CSAPASGRAGVNEQFF.

The genes are TRBV4-3 and TRBJ1-3; D gene uncertain. CDR1 and CDR2 (germline): LGHNA, YSLEER. The germline V and J ends were trimmed by 0 bases and 2 bases, with 11 bases remaining between them. The CDR3 runs to 16 residues. CDR3 sequence (DNA): TGCGCCAGCAGCCAAGATGGGAGTGACGCTGGAAACACCATATATTTT. This translates into CASSQDGSDAGNTIYF.